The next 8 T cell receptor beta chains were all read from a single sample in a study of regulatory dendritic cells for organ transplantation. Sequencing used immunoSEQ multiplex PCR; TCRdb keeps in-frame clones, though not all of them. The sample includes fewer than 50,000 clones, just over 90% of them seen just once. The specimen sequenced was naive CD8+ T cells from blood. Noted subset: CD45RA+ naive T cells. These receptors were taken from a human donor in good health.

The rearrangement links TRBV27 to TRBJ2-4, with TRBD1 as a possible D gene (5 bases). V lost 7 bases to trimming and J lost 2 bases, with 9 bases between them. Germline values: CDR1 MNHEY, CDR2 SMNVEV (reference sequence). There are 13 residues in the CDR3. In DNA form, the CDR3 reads TGTGCCAGCATAGGGGCTTCCAAAAACATTCAGTACTTC. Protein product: CASIGASKNIQYF.

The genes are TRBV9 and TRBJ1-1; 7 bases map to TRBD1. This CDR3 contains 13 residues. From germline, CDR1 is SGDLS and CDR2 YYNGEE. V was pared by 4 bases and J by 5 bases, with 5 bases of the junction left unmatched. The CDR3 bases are TGTGCCAGCAGCTCAGGGGGATGGACTGAAGCTTTCTTT. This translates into CASSSGGWTEAFF.

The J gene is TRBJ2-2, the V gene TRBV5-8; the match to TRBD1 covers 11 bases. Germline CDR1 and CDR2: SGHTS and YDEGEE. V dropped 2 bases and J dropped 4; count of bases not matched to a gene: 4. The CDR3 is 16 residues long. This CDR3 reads CASSLSGTGGTGELFF. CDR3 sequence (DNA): TGTGCCAGCAGCTTATCCGGGACAGGGGGCACCGGGGAGCTGTTTTTT.

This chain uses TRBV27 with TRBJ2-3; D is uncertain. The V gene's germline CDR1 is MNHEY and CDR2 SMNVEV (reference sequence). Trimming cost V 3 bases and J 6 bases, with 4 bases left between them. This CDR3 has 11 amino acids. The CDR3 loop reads CASSFSDTQYF. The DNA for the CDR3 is TGTGCCAGCAGTTTTTCGGATACGCAGTATTTT.

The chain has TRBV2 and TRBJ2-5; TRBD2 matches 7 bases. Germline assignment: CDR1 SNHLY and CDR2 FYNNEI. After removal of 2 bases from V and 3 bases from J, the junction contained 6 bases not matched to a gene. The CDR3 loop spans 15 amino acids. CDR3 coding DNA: TGTGCCAGCAGTGAATGGGCTAGCGGTGAAGAGACCCAGTACTTC. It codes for CASSEWASGEETQYF.

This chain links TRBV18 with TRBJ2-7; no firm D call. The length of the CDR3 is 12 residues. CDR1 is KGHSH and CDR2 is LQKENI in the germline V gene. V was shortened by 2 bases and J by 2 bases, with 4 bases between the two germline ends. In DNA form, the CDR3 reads TGTGCCAGCTCACCAGAGGCCTACGAGCAGTACTTC. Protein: CASSPEAYEQYF.

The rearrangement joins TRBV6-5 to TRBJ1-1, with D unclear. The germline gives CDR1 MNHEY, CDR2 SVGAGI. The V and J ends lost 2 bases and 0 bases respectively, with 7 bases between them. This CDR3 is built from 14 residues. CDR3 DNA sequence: TGTGCCAGCAGTTACGTGAATATGAACACTGAAGCTTTCTTT. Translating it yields CASSYVNMNTEAFF.

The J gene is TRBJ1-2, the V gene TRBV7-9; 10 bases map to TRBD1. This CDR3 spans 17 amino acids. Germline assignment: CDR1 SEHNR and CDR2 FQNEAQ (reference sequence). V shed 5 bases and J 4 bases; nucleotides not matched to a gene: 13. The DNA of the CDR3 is TGTGCCAGCAGCCAGTCTGACAGGGGGCAAAAAGGCTATGGCTACACCTTC. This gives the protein CASSQSDRGQKGYGYTF.